This T cell receptor (beta chain) emerged from a study of long-term antiretroviral therapy in people with HIV. V was trimmed by 3 bases and J by 6 bases, leaving 10 bases between them. Germline loops: CDR1 ENHRY, CDR2 SYGVKD. The CDR3 is made up of 13 amino acids. Whole-study findings and limits: Clones that had undergone expansion before ART dominated the repertoire at all time points.

A word on this clone: Its specificity is not known.

Survey level was the resolution at which the v3.0 immunoSEQ assay ran. It was roughly 40,000-55,000 T-cell genomes per sample that sequencing targeted. Assay: immunoSEQ multiplex PCR; the TCRdb copy retains only in-frame clones and omits some. The sample includes 15,000 to 20,000 clones, 60% to 85% of them seen just once. The gene calls are TRBV10-3 and TRBJ2-3; D remains unclear. The starting material was unsorted PBMCs, obtained 2.3 years after starting antiretroviral therapy. This receptor was identified in a woman aged 35 to 49 with HIV. Here the CDR3 DNA reads TGTGCCATCAGTGAAAGGCTAGGGGATACGCAGTATTTT. Amino acids: CAISERLGDTQYF.